This paragraph covers one TCR beta chain sequence. Original handling: Amplification of reference gene primers provided the estimated nucleated cell counts. Method: immunoSEQ multiplex PCR; TCRdb's copy keeps in-frame clones and lacks some. From that table come the V and J calls and clone size; the DNA was used to work out D and trimming. The table shows some 33,000 clones, with approximately 85% occurring only once. This specimen comes from a study of blood T cell repertoires in COVID-19. Overall study: Italy, Spain and the United States were the sources of the convalescent and acute COVID-19 samples. Sample material is recorded as cDNA or gDNA derived from T cells, B-cell-depleted T cells, or PBMCs.

Germline loops: CDR1 SGHTS, CDR2 YDEGEE. This CDR3 has 14 amino acids. Trimming removed 6 bases from V and 1 base from J; junction bases left unmatched: 2. The receptor comes from a human donor in a cohort sampled during active COVID-19. Sequenced sample: peripheral blood. The rearrangement uses TRBV5-8 and TRBJ2-2; 8 bases line up with TRBD1. CDR3 sequence reads: CASKGTGNTGELFF. In DNA, the CDR3 is TGTGCCAGCAAAGGGACAGGGAACACCGGGGAGCTGTTTTTT.